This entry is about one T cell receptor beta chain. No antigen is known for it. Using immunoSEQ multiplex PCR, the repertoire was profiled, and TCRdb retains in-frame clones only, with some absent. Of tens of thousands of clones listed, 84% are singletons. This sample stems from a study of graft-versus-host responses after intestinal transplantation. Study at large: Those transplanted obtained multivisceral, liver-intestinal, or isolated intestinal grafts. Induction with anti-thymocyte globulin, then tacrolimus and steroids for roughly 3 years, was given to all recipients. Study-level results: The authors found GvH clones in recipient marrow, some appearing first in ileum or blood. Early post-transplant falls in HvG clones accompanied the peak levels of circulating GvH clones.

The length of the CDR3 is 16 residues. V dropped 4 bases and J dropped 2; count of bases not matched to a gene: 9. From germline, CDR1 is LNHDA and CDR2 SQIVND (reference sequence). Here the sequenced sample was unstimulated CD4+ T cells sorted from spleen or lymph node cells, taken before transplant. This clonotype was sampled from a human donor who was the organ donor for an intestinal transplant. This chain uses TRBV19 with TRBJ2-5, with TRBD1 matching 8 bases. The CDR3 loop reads CASSNPDRGVQETQYF. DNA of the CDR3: TGTGCCAGTAGTAACCCCGACAGGGGAGTACAAGAGACCCAGTACTTC.